Following are 5 T cell receptor beta chains from one sample sequenced in a study of shared T cell receptors in the human thymus. Libraries were prepared by immunoSEQ multiplex PCR; TCRdb keeps only in-frame clonotypes and omits some of them. The sample lists some 760,000 clones, 80% to 90% occurring once. The same specimen was also included in a second study, on human thymus T cells.

The sample taken for sequencing was thymocytes. The receptors originated from a girl in the first two years of life with a congenital heart defect.

The V call is TRBV9, the J call TRBJ1-1; tentatively, D is TRBD1 (6 bases). Deletions cut 4 bases from V and 2 bases from J, with 21 bases between. Germline lookup yields CDR1 SGDLS and CDR2 YYNGEE. The CDR3 spans 17 residues. Here the CDR3 reads CASSQVDSPPNNTEAFF. DNA for the CDR3: TGTGCCAGCAGCCAAGTGGACAGTCCCCCGAACAACACTGAAGCTTTCTTT.

CDR3 DNA sequence: TGTGCCAGCGGAGAAGGACAGGCGACGGGGCAGCCCCAGCATTTT. Amino acids: CASGEGQATGQPQHF. The rearrangement joins TRBV5-8 to TRBJ1-5; TRBD1 aligns across 7 bases. Trimming took 7 bases from V and 7 from J; bases not matched to a gene: 14. The CDR3 totals 15 residues. CDR1 and CDR2 from the germline V gene are SGHTS and YDEGEE.

The V and J genes are TRBV27 and TRBJ1-1; perhaps TRBD1 as D (5 bases). Per the germline V gene, CDR1 is MNHEY and CDR2 is SMNVEV (reference sequence). V gave up 2 bases and J gave up 7 bases, with 14 bases separating them. The CDR3 length is 14 residues. The chain's CDR3 is CASSLGHPQVEAFF. The CDR3 nucleotides read TGTGCCAGCAGTTTAGGACATCCACAGGTTGAAGCTTTCTTT.

This clone came up a few times. The V and J genes are TRBV6-1 and TRBJ1-1; tentatively, D is TRBD1 (6 bases). The CDR3 covers 16 residues. Germline V lookup: CDR1 MNHNS, CDR2 SASEGT. The V and J ends lost 1 base and 0 bases respectively, with 12 bases between them. DNA of the CDR3: TGTGCCAGCAGTGAAGGTCCAGGGGTAATGAACACTGAAGCTTTCTTT. Amino acid sequence: CASSEGPGVMNTEAFF.

This rearrangement joins TRBV10-3 to TRBJ1-3; 9 nucleotides line up with TRBD1. The ends lost 7 bases at V and 0 bases at J; junction bases unmatched: 10. CDR1 and CDR2 from the germline V gene are ENHRY and SYGVKD. This CDR3 spans 17 amino acids. CDR3 sequence reads: CAINPGQGYSSGNTIYF. The CDR3 DNA reads as TGTGCCATCAATCCGGGACAGGGTTATTCCTCTGGAAACACCATATATTTT.